These 5 T cell receptor beta chains share one sample of origin, sequenced in a study of beta chain features in type 1 diabetes. The study reverse transcribed the entire isolated RNA, so it sequenced expressed TCRB transcripts. The data were produced by immunoSEQ multiplex PCR, yet TCRdb's version contains in-frame clones alone and is incomplete. There are roughly 500,000 clones in the sample; over 10% occur only once, and around 0.05% lies in the top ten. Source material: naive CD4+ T cells from blood. Receptor source: a woman younger than 30 in good health.

The sample holds a few counts of this clone. This chain links TRBV5-1 with TRBJ1-1, with 8 bases matching TRBD1. The junction had 3 bases not matched to a gene; V was cut back by 4 bases and J by 4 bases. Per the germline V gene, CDR1 is SGHRS and CDR2 is YFSETQ. The length of the CDR3 is 13 residues. The CDR3 protein is CASSPGGFTEAFF. DNA for the CDR3: TGCGCCAGCAGCCCAGGGGGCTTCACTGAAGCTTTCTTT.

This clone was detected only a few times. The gene calls are TRBV7-9 and TRBJ2-4, with D possibly TRBD1 on 6 matching bases. V lost 5 bases and J lost 4, with 18 bases in between. This CDR3 has 16 residues. CDR1 and CDR2 from the germline V gene are SEHNR and FQNEAQ (reference sequence). The CDR3 is CASSPPGTRGKNIQYF. The CDR3, as DNA: TGTGCCAGCAGCCCGCCCGGGACACGCGGAAAAAACATTCAGTACTTC.

The chain joins TRBV6-1 to TRBJ2-1, with TRBD1 identical over 9 bases. Germline V lookup: CDR1 MNHNS, CDR2 SASEGT. The CDR3 totals 15 residues. Trimming at V came to 8 bases and at J to 7 bases, leaving 12 bases not matched to a gene. CDR3 sequence: CASRHRDRVSNEQFF. CDR3 nucleotides: TGTGCCAGCCGCCACCGGGACAGGGTTTCAAATGAGCAGTTCTTC.

The genes are TRBV29-1 and TRBJ2-1; D might be TRBD2 (6 bases). V dropped 5 bases and J dropped 9 bases, with 14 bases sitting between them. The germline V gene has CDR1 SQVTM and CDR2 ANQGSEA. This CDR3 has 12 amino acids. The CDR3 nucleotides are TGCAGCGTTTTACGGACGCGGGGTGAGCAGTTCTTC. Its protein is CSVLRTRGEQFF.

V and J are TRBV5-6 and TRBJ2-7; D might be TRBD1 (6 bases). Germline assignment: CDR1 SGHDT and CDR2 YYEEEE. The CDR3 is 14 amino acids. Trimming stripped 4 bases from V and 0 bases from J, with 11 bases between. The CDR3 region has the DNA TGTGCCAGCAGCCGGACAGTAGCCTCCTACGAGCAGTACGTC. The encoded protein is CASSRTVASYEQYV.